Listed below are T cell receptor beta chains from one sample, sequenced in a study of cytomegalovirus exposure and HLA in healthy donors. Only in-frame clones appear in the TCRdb table, and some are missing; sequencing was by immunoSEQ multiplex PCR. The repertoire holds 200,000 to 300,000 clones, with roughly 78% as singletons. Sequencing input: PBMCs. These receptors came from a boy younger than 18 in good health and CMV-seronegative. Each CDR3 is given with its conserved first and last residue. The order of the fields is CDR3 DNA, CDR3 protein, D gene, J gene, V gene, clone size. The D gene is left open where the match is weak. Clone size is stated in some rows and not others, as once, few, many or a class when expanded.

cdr3_nt: TGTGCCAGCAGTAAAAACACTGAAGCTTTCTTT; cdr3_aa: CASSKNTEAFF; d_call: .; j_call: TRBJ1-1; v_call: TRBV7-2; clone_size: .
cdr3_nt: TGTGCCAGCAGCTTACGGGGGACCCGCATGAACACTGAAGCTTTCTTT; cdr3_aa: CASSLRGTRMNTEAFF; d_call: .; j_call: TRBJ1-1; v_call: TRBV7-6; clone_size: .
cdr3_nt: TGTGCCAGCACTAGGGGCAGGGGGCGTTATGGCTACACCTTC; cdr3_aa: CASTRGRGRYGYTF; d_call: TRBD1; j_call: TRBJ1-2; v_call: TRBV6-6; clone_size: .
cdr3_nt: TGCGCCAGCTCGGGGGGCCTGCTGAGCGGGGAGCTGTTTTTT; cdr3_aa: CASSGGLLSGELFF; d_call: .; j_call: TRBJ2-2; v_call: TRBV5-1; clone_size: .
cdr3_nt: TGTGCCAGCAGTAACGACGGGTTCAATCAGCCCCAGCATTTT; cdr3_aa: CASSNDGFNQPQHF; d_call: .; j_call: TRBJ1-5; v_call: TRBV27; clone_size: .
cdr3_nt: TGTGCCAGCAGCCGCGGGAGCTCCTACGAGCAGTACTTC; cdr3_aa: CASSRGSSYEQYF; d_call: TRBD2; j_call: TRBJ2-7; v_call: TRBV4-2; clone_size: .
cdr3_nt: TGTGCCAGCAGCTTTCCAGACAGCTACAATGAGCAGTTCTTC; cdr3_aa: CASSFPDSYNEQFF; d_call: .; j_call: TRBJ2-1; v_call: TRBV11-2; clone_size: .
cdr3_nt: TGTGCCAGCAGCTTGGGCGGAGAAGGTTCACCCCTCCACTTT; cdr3_aa: CASSLGGEGSPLHF; d_call: .; j_call: TRBJ1-6; v_call: TRBV5-8; clone_size: .
cdr3_nt: TGTGCCAGTAAGACTAGCGGGGGCCAAGAGACCCAGTACTTC; cdr3_aa: CASKTSGGQETQYF; d_call: TRBD2; j_call: TRBJ2-5; v_call: TRBV6-5; clone_size: .
cdr3_nt: TGTGCCTCCACCTCGGACAGGGGGCAGTCCGGCTACGAGCAGTACTTC; cdr3_aa: CASTSDRGQSGYEQYF; d_call: TRBD1; j_call: TRBJ2-7; v_call: TRBV30; clone_size: .
cdr3_nt: TGTGCCAGCGGCCCGGACACGGCAGACACTGAAGCTTTCTTT; cdr3_aa: CASGPDTADTEAFF; d_call: .; j_call: TRBJ1-1; v_call: TRBV2; clone_size: .
cdr3_nt: TGTGCCAGCAGCCAACTCAGGCGACCCTCCTACAATGAGCAGTTCTTC; cdr3_aa: CASSQLRRPSYNEQFF; d_call: .; j_call: TRBJ2-1; v_call: TRBV14; clone_size: .
cdr3_nt: TGTGCCAGCACCTGGACAGGGGGCGGTAACGAAAAACTGTTTTTT; cdr3_aa: CASTWTGGGNEKLFF; d_call: TRBD1; j_call: TRBJ1-4; v_call: TRBV5-5; clone_size: .
cdr3_nt: TGTGCCAGCACCCGGGGGGGGTCCGACGGCTACTACGAGCAGTACTTC; cdr3_aa: CASTRGGSDGYYEQYF; d_call: .; j_call: TRBJ2-7; v_call: TRBV21-1; clone_size: .
cdr3_nt: TGTGCCACCAGCAGAGATTGGGGGGTCTACACCGGGGAGCTGTTTTTT; cdr3_aa: CATSRDWGVYTGELFF; d_call: .; j_call: TRBJ2-2; v_call: TRBV15; clone_size: .
cdr3_nt: TGTGCCAGCAGTTTCCGGGAAGCGGCTGGCTACACCTTC; cdr3_aa: CASSFREAAGYTF; d_call: .; j_call: TRBJ1-2; v_call: TRBV6-5; clone_size: .
cdr3_nt: TGTGCCAGCTCCACGGGGGGGCAGGGCCTCTACGAGCAGTACTTC; cdr3_aa: CASSTGGQGLYEQYF; d_call: TRBD2; j_call: TRBJ2-7; v_call: TRBV5-6; clone_size: .
cdr3_nt: TGTGCCAGCAGTTTAATCAGGACAGGGGCCACTGAAGCTTTCTTT; cdr3_aa: CASSLIRTGATEAFF; d_call: TRBD1; j_call: TRBJ1-1; v_call: TRBV27; clone_size: .
cdr3_nt: TGTGCCAGCAGCGTAGCGTCCCTAGCGGGAGGATTAAATGAGCAGTTCTTC; cdr3_aa: CASSVASLAGGLNEQFF; d_call: TRBD2; j_call: TRBJ2-1; v_call: TRBV9; clone_size: .
cdr3_nt: TGTGCCAGCAGCAAGACTAGCCGGGAGACCCAGTACTTC; cdr3_aa: CASSKTSRETQYF; d_call: TRBD2; j_call: TRBJ2-5; v_call: TRBV7-2; clone_size: .
cdr3_nt: TGTGCCAGCAGTTTCACCATAGGGGACACTGAAGCTTTCTTT; cdr3_aa: CASSFTIGDTEAFF; d_call: .; j_call: TRBJ1-1; v_call: TRBV27; clone_size: .
cdr3_nt: TGCGCCAGCAGCTTTGGGGGACAGGCCTCCTACAATGAGCAGTTCTTC; cdr3_aa: CASSFGGQASYNEQFF; d_call: TRBD1; j_call: TRBJ2-1; v_call: TRBV5-1; clone_size: few
cdr3_nt: TGCAGCGTTGGTTTCATAGGGAGTCATGGCTATGGCTACACCTTC; cdr3_aa: CSVGFIGSHGYGYTF; d_call: .; j_call: TRBJ1-2; v_call: TRBV29-1; clone_size: .
cdr3_nt: TGTGCCTGGAGTGGTTGGACAGGGGCGGAGGGCGAGACCCAGTACTTC; cdr3_aa: CAWSGWTGAEGETQYF; d_call: TRBD1; j_call: TRBJ2-5; v_call: TRBV30; clone_size: .
cdr3_nt: TGTGCCAGTAGTAGTCCCGGCAGGGGGGATCAGCCCCAGCATTTT; cdr3_aa: CASSSPGRGDQPQHF; d_call: TRBD1; j_call: TRBJ1-5; v_call: TRBV19; clone_size: .
cdr3_nt: TGTGCCAGCAGCTCCTACAGGGGGTCTGTCTACGAGCAGTACTTC; cdr3_aa: CASSSYRGSVYEQYF; d_call: TRBD1; j_call: TRBJ2-7; v_call: TRBV13; clone_size: .